This T cell receptor beta chain was profiled in a study of T cells after yellow fever vaccination. This CDR3 region has 10 residues. The V gene's germline CDR1 is DFQATT and CDR2 SNEGSKA (reference sequence). Trimming shortened V by 3 bases and J by 9 bases, and 6 bases separated the two germline ends. Universal primer sites and UMIs were introduced during 5'RACE template-switching synthesis of TCR cDNA. Using its own MiXCR run on the 5' RACE reads, TCRdb lists one record per CDR3 protein. This sample has roughly 500,000 distinct CDR3 sequences, with roughly 21% found just once. This clonotype originated in a man in his thirties or forties who received the YFV17D yellow fever vaccine. The chain couples TRBV20-1 to TRBJ2-1; the D gene is possibly TRBD1 (5 bases). This specimen was PBMCs, taken 15 days after the yellow fever booster vaccination. In nucleotides, the CDR3 is TGCAGTGCTAGTAGGGGTGAGCAGTTCTTC. Its translation: CSASRGEQFF.